This record looks at one T cell receptor (beta chain) sequence and its context. It was with random hexamers that roughly 0.5 to 1 ug RNA was reverse transcribed. Each CDR3 protein gets one entry after TCRdb re-called the immunoSEQ multiplex PCR reads with MiXCR. Of roughly 110,000 distinct CDR3 sequences in the sample, approximately 94% were seen once. This specimen comes from a study of CD8 T cells in Susac syndrome. Whole-study context: Blood was drawn from Susac syndrome patients while they were therapy-naive, on corticosteroids, or on intravenous immunoglobulin alone.

Blood CD8+ and CD4+ T cells underwent high-throughput TCR beta sequencing. Bulk CD8+ and CD4+ cells came from magnetic negative isolation; CD8+ TEMRA by FACS. Trimming shortened V by 4 bases and J by 6 bases, and 12 bases separated the two germline ends. Germline loops: CDR1 SGDLS, CDR2 YYNGEE. The CDR3 covers 13 residues. The sequence came from a human donor with Susac syndrome. The chain employs TRBV9 and TRBJ2-3, with D tentatively TRBD1 or TRBD2 (5 bases each). The sequenced material came from CD8+ T cells from PBMCs. As DNA, the CDR3 is TGTGCCAGCAGCTCGTACGAGGGGGATACGCAGTATTTT. It is translated as CASSSYEGDTQYF.